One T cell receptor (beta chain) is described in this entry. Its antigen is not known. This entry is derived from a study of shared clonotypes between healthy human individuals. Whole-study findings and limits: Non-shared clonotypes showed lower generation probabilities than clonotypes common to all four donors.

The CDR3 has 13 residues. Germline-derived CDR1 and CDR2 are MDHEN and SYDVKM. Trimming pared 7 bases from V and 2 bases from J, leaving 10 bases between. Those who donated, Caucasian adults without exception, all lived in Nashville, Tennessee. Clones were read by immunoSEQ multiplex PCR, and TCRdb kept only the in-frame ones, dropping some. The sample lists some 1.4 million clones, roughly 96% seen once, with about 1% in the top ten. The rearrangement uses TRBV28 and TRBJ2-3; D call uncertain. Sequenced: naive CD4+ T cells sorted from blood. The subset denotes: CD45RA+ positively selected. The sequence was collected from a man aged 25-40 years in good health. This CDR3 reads CASMTSYTDTQYF. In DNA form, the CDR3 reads TGTGCCAGCATGACCTCGTACACAGATACGCAGTATTTT.